Following are 32 T cell receptor beta chains from one sample sequenced in a study of blood T cells in healthy people across ages. It was with a sample-barcoded 5' primer and a J-beta primer mix that a second PCR of roughly 7 to 12 cycles was run. Using its own MiXCR run on the 5' RACE reads, TCRdb lists one record per CDR3 protein. The table lists about 780,000 distinct CDR3 sequences, about 47% of them singletons. Sequences were obtained from blood. Source of these receptors: an older man in good health.

There are a few counts of this clonotype. V gene TRBV6-6 combines with J gene TRBJ1-5, with 7 bases that match TRBD1. Looked up from germline, CDR1 is MNHNY and CDR2 is SVGAGI (reference sequence). V trimming: 6 bases; J trimming: 6 bases; junction bases outside the gene matches: 2. The CDR3 is 12 amino acids. Here the CDR3 reads CASRTGTQPQHF. The CDR3 region has the DNA TGTGCCAGCAGGACAGGGACTCAGCCCCAGCATTTT.

Regarding this clonotype: Being one base from a much bigger clone, this may be a read error. The chain uses TRBV27 and TRBJ2-5; D is possibly TRBD1 (6 bases). CDR3 length: 13 residues. Germline values: CDR1 MNHEY, CDR2 SMNVEV (reference sequence). CDR3: CTSSSGEMETQYF. The CDR3 bases are TGTACCAGCAGTTCAGGGGAAATGGAGACCCAGTACTTC.

This clonotype was counted ten times or more. The V call is TRBV7-2, the J call TRBJ1-5; no clear D gene. CDR1 is SGHTA, CDR2 FQGNSA, per germline. This CDR3 comprises 14 residues. Between the trimmed V and J ends, which lost 5 bases and 0 bases, there was a span of 8 bases. DNA of the CDR3: TGTGCCAGCAGCCAAAGCAGTAGCAATCAGCCCCAGCATTTT. This sequence encodes CASSQSSSNQPQHF. Supplemented by reference TRBV7-2 and TRBJ1-5, the full variable domain reads GAGVSQSPSNKVTEKGKDVELRCDPISGHTALYWYRQSLGQGLEFLIYFQGNSAPDKSGLPSDRFSAERTGGSVSTLTIQRTQQEDSAVYLCASSQSSSNQPQHFGDGTRLSIL.

The gene calls are TRBV12-3 or TRBV12-4 and TRBJ1-6; 8 positions agree with TRBD1. The CDR3 spans 17 residues. V gave up 5 bases and J gave up 0 bases; unmatched junction bases: 6. The CDR3 DNA is TGTGCCAGCAGTCCTCGACAGGGGAGCTCCTATAATTCACCCCTCCACTTT. Protein product: CASSPRQGSSYNSPLHF.

V is TRBV18 and J is TRBJ1-2, with 7 bases matching TRBD1. Per germline, CDR1 KGHSH and CDR2 LQKENI. The CDR3 is 13 residues long. The V gene end was trimmed by 6 bases and the J gene end by 7 bases; junction bases not matched to a gene: 8. CDR3 amino acids: CASSTQGMRGYTF. CDR3 nucleotides: TGTGCCAGCTCTACACAGGGGATGCGTGGCTACACCTTC.

The chain employs TRBV5-1 and TRBJ1-2, with D maybe TRBD1 (5 bases). Germline V gene data show CDR1 as SGHRS and CDR2 as YFSETQ. This CDR3 spans 13 amino acids. V shed 4 bases and J shed 2 bases, with 9 bases lying between them. Written as DNA, the CDR3 is TGCGCCAGCAGCAGCGAGGGGAACTATGGCTACACCTTC. It yields the protein CASSSEGNYGYTF.

Ten or more counts support this clonotype. CDR3 DNA sequence: TGCAGTGCTAGACAGGCGGGCAGGCAAGAGACCCAGTACTTC. Translated, it gives CSARQAGRQETQYF. The chain has TRBV20-1 and TRBJ2-5; perhaps TRBD2 as D (5 bases). The CDR3 length is 14 residues. V gave up 2 bases and J gave up 2 bases, with 12 bases separating them. Germline V gives CDR1 DFQATT, CDR2 SNEGSKA (reference sequence).

The rearrangement uses TRBV12-3 or TRBV12-4 and TRBJ2-5; 8 bases agree with TRBD1. CDR3 size: 15 residues. Trimming removed 2 bases from V and 4 bases from J; junction bases left unmatched: 6. This chain's CDR3 is CASSLRQGASETQYF. In DNA, the CDR3 is TGTGCCAGCAGTTTAAGGCAGGGGGCTTCAGAGACCCAGTACTTC.

In this sample, this clonotype turned up a few times. J is TRBJ2-7 and V is TRBV27, with D unclear. Per germline, CDR1 MNHEY and CDR2 SMNVEV (reference sequence). The CDR3 has 10 amino acids. Trimming cost V 8 bases and J 4 bases, with 6 bases left between them. The CDR3 sequence: CASGKYEQYF. The CDR3 nucleotides are TGTGCCAGCGGAAAGTACGAGCAGTACTTC.

This rearrangement joins TRBV6-2 or TRBV6-3 to TRBJ1-5; D is unresolved. CDR3 size: 14 residues. V lost 2 bases to trimming and J lost 6 bases, with 11 bases between them. Germline lookup yields CDR1 MNHEY and CDR2 SVGEGT. CDR3 sequence: CASSYARVGQPQHF. The CDR3 coding sequence is TGTGCCAGCAGTTACGCGAGAGTGGGTCAGCCCCAGCATTTT.

This clonotype was seen a handful of times. J is TRBJ2-1 and V is TRBV28; the match to TRBD2 covers 10 bases. J was trimmed by 8 bases and V by 5 bases; bases with no gene match: 12. The CDR3 loop spans 16 amino acids. Germline V CDR1 and CDR2: MDHEN, SYDVKM. DNA of the CDR3: TGTGCCAGCAGTACACCGGGACTAGCGAGGAGGGATGAGCAGTTCTTC. Its translation: CASSTPGLARRDEQFF. The entire variable domain, with the rest obtained from reference TRBV28 and TRBJ2-1, is as follows: DVKVTQSSRYLVKRTGEKVFLECVQDMDHENMFWYRQDPGLGLRLIYFSYDVKMKEKGDIPEGYSVSREKKERFSLILESASTNQTSMYLCASSTPGLARRDEQFFGPGTRLTVL.

This clonotype has only one observation. The chain is built from TRBV7-9 and TRBJ1-4; a possible D gene is TRBD1 (5 bases). The CDR3 has 14 residues. Trimming left V 5 bases short and J 7 bases short, with 14 bases between. Germline CDR1 SEHNR, CDR2 FQNEAQ (reference sequence). CDR3 region: CASSPGPGGEKLFF. CDR3 coding DNA: TGTGCCAGCAGCCCCGGACCGGGGGGTGAAAAACTGTTTTTT. Together with reference TRBV7-9 and TRBJ1-4, the CDR3 gives the full variable domain: DTGVSQNPRHKITKRGQNVTFRCDPISEHNRLYWYRQTLGQGPEFLTYFQNEAQLEKSRLLSDRFSAERPKGSFSTLEIQRTEQGDSAMYLCASSPGPGGEKLFFGSGTQLSVL.

The genes are TRBV20-1 and TRBJ2-4, with 7 bases matching TRBD1. The J call is uncertain, as TRBJ2-7 better fits the DNA end. Germline V gene sequence: CDR1 DFQATT, CDR2 SNEGSKA (reference sequence). This CDR3 is 12 amino acids long. The CDR3 reads CSARYRGYEQYF. DNA for the CDR3: TGCAGTGCTAGATACAGGGGTTACGAGCAGTACTTC.

The chain carries TRBV20-1 and TRBJ1-6, with D hard to call. In germline, CDR1 is DFQATT, CDR2 SNEGSKA (reference sequence). V lost 6 bases to trimming and J lost 14 bases, with 17 bases between them. The CDR3 covers 12 residues. The CDR3 bases are TGCAGTGCAAAGGAGTCGGGAGAGGCCCTCCACTTT. Translated, it gives CSAKESGEALHF.

A note on this clonotype: The junction differs from germline at one of its ends, possibly a read error. The genes are TRBV29-1 and TRBJ2-1, with 7 bases identical to TRBD2. The CDR3 runs to 15 residues. Per germline, CDR1 SQVTM and CDR2 ANQGSEA. CDR3 DNA: TGCAGCGTTGAGTTCCTAGCGGCCGGGTACACTGAGCAGTTCTTC. Residues: CSVEFLAAGYTEQFF.

This chain uses TRBV20-1 with TRBJ2-3; D possibly corresponds to TRBD2 (5 bases). Germline loops: CDR1 DFQATT, CDR2 SNEGSKA (reference sequence). V lost 5 bases and J 0 bases, leaving 15 bases between the germline ends. The CDR3 extends over 15 amino acids. The CDR3 is CSAPPAERSTDTQYF. The CDR3 coding sequence is TGCAGTGCTCCACCGGCTGAGCGGAGCACAGATACGCAGTATTTT.

The chain has TRBV2 and TRBJ1-2; unclear D gene. V lost 4 bases and J 8 bases, leaving 11 bases between the germline ends. The CDR3 extends over 12 amino acids. CDR1 and CDR2 (germline): SNHLY, FYNNEI. CDR3 coding DNA: TGTGCCAGCAGTGGTGGACTCCACGGCTACACCTTC. This sequence encodes CASSGGLHGYTF.

The chain joins TRBV21-1 to TRBJ1-2. TRBV21-1 is a recognized pseudogene. The CDR3 length is 10 residues. For the CDR3, the DNA is TGTGCCACCTCAACCTATGGCTACACCTTC. Translating it yields CATSTYGYTF.

The rearrangement joins TRBV5-1 to TRBJ2-2, with D possibly being TRBD1 (6 bases). V gave up 1 base and J gave up 5 bases, with 15 bases separating them. The CDR3 contains 16 residues. Germline CDR1 and CDR2: SGHRS and YFSETQ. The CDR3 reads CASSLTGTPLTGELFF. CDR3 nucleotides: TGCGCCAGCAGCTTGACCGGGACACCGCTAACCGGGGAGCTGTTTTTT.

The CDR3 is CASRLSGRSDTQYF. CDR3 nucleotides: TGTGCCAGCAGGCTTAGCGGGAGGTCAGATACGCAGTATTTT. The chain is built from TRBV25-1 and TRBJ2-3; 10 nucleotides agree with TRBD2. V trimming: 6 bases; J trimming: 4 bases; junction bases outside the gene matches: 4. Germline V gene lookup returns CDR1 MGHDK and CDR2 SYGVNS. This CDR3 comprises 14 residues.

The chain carries TRBV5-1 and TRBJ2-1; D possibly corresponds to TRBD2 (5 bases). V lost 5 bases and J lost 2, with 11 bases in between. Per germline, CDR1 SGHRS and CDR2 YFSETQ. This CDR3 is built from 14 residues. CDR3 nucleotides: TGCGCCAGCAGAGCAGCGGAAACCTACAATGAGCAGTTCTTC. Protein product: CASRAAETYNEQFF.

In regard to this clonotype: One junction end does not reproduce the germline sequence, and a read error may be involved. The chain combines TRBV11-2 with TRBJ2-3; D call uncertain. This CDR3 has 14 amino acids. Germline V CDR1 and CDR2: SGHAT, FQNNGV. The CDR3 DNA reads as TGTGCCAGCACCTTAGGATGTCGCGCAGATACGCAGTATTTT. Encoded protein: CASTLGCRADTQYF. Full variable domain (missing parts from reference TRBV11-2 and TRBJ2-3): EAGVAQSPRYKIIEKRQSVAFWCNPISGHATLYWYQQILGQGPKLLIQFQNNGVVDDSQLPKDRFSAERLKGVDSTLKIQPAKLEDSAVYLCASTLGCRADTQYFGPGTRLTVL.

This clonotype was seen a handful of times. This rearrangement joins TRBV12-3 or TRBV12-4 to TRBJ1-6; D not certain. The CDR3 is made up of 14 amino acids. Trimming removed 7 bases from V and 10 bases from J, with 17 bases in between. The CDR3, as DNA: TGTGCCAGCACTCTGTCTCCTAAATCCTCACCCCTCCACTTT. Its protein product is CASTLSPKSSPLHF.

V is TRBV5-1 and J is TRBJ2-3; 13 bases agree with TRBD2. The CDR3 has 17 residues. Germline V gene lookup returns CDR1 SGHRS and CDR2 YFSETQ. J gave up 5 bases and V 3 bases, and 9 bases lay outside the gene matches. Here the CDR3 reads CASSSAGTSGIEDTQYF. CDR3 coding DNA: TGCGCCAGCAGCTCAGCCGGGACTAGCGGGATTGAAGATACGCAGTATTTT.

This chain connects TRBV6-5 to TRBJ2-1, with TRBD2 as a possible D gene (7 bases). The V gene's germline CDR1 is MNHEY and CDR2 SVGAGI. V was pared by 11 bases and J by 13 bases, with 27 bases between. This CDR3 is 14 amino acids long. The CDR3 here is CAVGWGGPQETQFF. CDR3 nucleotides: TGTGCCGTAGGGTGGGGGGGCCCCCAAGAGACCCAGTTCTTC.

This chain links TRBV4-3 with TRBJ2-1; D may be TRBD1 (5 bases). V lost 0 bases to trimming and J lost 7 bases, with 7 bases between them. The CDR3 has 13 amino acids. Per germline, CDR1 LGHNA and CDR2 YSLEER. CDR3 in amino acids: CASSQDRQNEQFF. The CDR3 DNA is TGCGCCAGCAGCCAAGATCGACAGAATGAGCAGTTCTTC.

This clonotype was seen more than once but under ten times. This chain connects TRBV20-1 to TRBJ2-4, with TRBD2 matching 8 bases. Near its end, the DNA agrees better with TRBJ2-7, so the J call may be wrong. The CDR3 sequence is 15 residues long. The germline gives CDR1 DFQATT, CDR2 SNEGSKA (reference sequence). CDR3 region: CSARAGRSGRYEQYF. Written as DNA, the CDR3 is TGCAGTGCTCGAGCCGGGAGGAGCGGGAGATACGAGCAGTACTTC.

The chain employs TRBV24-1 and TRBJ2-1; perhaps TRBD1 as D (5 bases). CDR3 length equals 14 residues. Germline V lookup: CDR1 KGHDR, CDR2 SFDVKD. V lost 3 bases to trimming and J lost 15 bases, with 20 bases between them. The CDR3 loop reads CATSDGTGLLGRFF. As DNA, the CDR3 is TGTGCCACCAGTGATGGAACAGGCCTGCTTGGAAGGTTCTTC.

As for this clonotype: Sequence at one end of the junction differs from germline and may be a read error. The chain joins TRBV20-1 to TRBJ2-3, with TRBD2 matching 9 bases. CDR3 length: 14 residues. Germline-derived CDR1 and CDR2 are DFQATT and SNEGSKA (reference sequence). CDR3 protein: CGAATSGSTDTQYF. CDR3 DNA: TGCGGTGCCGCAACTAGCGGGAGCACAGATACGCAGTATTTT.

A note on this clonotype: This may be a read error: a much more frequent sequence differs by one nucleotide. This chain links TRBV29-1 with TRBJ2-7; D remains ambiguous. Germline CDR1 is SQVTM and CDR2 is ANQGSEA. V lost 7 bases, J lost 7 bases, and 23 bases lay in between. The CDR3 sequence is 14 residues long. The DNA for the CDR3 is TGCAGCGCTCTTCGAACACGGAACTTCAATGAGCAGTACTTC. Protein sequence: CSALRTRNFNEQYF.

The table lists this clonotype with a few counts. The genes are TRBV27 and TRBJ2-1; weak D call: TRBD1 (5 bases). From germline, CDR1 is MNHEY and CDR2 SMNVEV (reference sequence). This CDR3 is built from 14 residues. Trimming shortened V by 3 bases and J by 6 bases, and 12 bases separated the two germline ends. The CDR3 DNA sequence: TGTGCCAGCAGTTTCCTAGGGCAGGGCAATGAGCAGTTCTTC. It translates to CASSFLGQGNEQFF.

The rearrangement uses TRBV7-2 and TRBJ2-7; the match to TRBD2 covers 11 bases. CDR3 length: 16 amino acids. Germline CDR1 and CDR2: SGHTA and FQGNSA. Unmatched junction bases numbered 12, after V lost 3 bases and J lost 8 bases. The CDR3 DNA reads as TGTGCCAGCAGCTTTGCTGGGACTAGCGGAGGGGCCAAGCAGTACTTC. Translating gives CASSFAGTSGGAKQYF.